Listed below are T cell receptor beta chains from one sample, sequenced in a study of cytomegalovirus exposure and HLA in healthy donors. The table came from immunoSEQ multiplex PCR; TCRdb's copy has only in-frame clones and leaves some out. The profile covers about 350,000 clones, with around 87% appearing a single time and more than 0.9% taken by the ten largest. Source material: PBMCs. Receptors originate from a woman aged 25 to 39 in good health and CMV-seropositive. The CDR3 runs from the conserved cysteine through the conserved F or W. The D gene is left open where the match is weak.

v_gene: TRBV2; d_gene: -; CDR3aa: CASSGRMSYGYTF
v_gene: TRBV27; d_gene: -; CDR3aa: CAIPPQVGGYTF
v_gene: TRBV5-4; d_gene: -; CDR3aa: CASRPEQILTDTQYF
v_gene: TRBV15; d_gene: TRBD1; CDR3aa: CATSRSDRGPDEQYF
v_gene: TRBV6-1; d_gene: -; CDR3aa: CASSRGGVYEQYF
v_gene: TRBV2; d_gene: -; CDR3aa: CASSVNPNEQFF
v_gene: TRBV27; d_gene: -; CDR3aa: CASSFAAPGAEQYF
v_gene: TRBV6-5; d_gene: TRBD1; CDR3aa: CASRTGGAGQPQHF
v_gene: TRBV7-6; d_gene: -; CDR3aa: CASSLVPGPEPQHF
v_gene: TRBV4-2; d_gene: -; CDR3aa: CASSQEAASSSYEQYF
v_gene: TRBV27; d_gene: -; CDR3aa: CASSSIGEQYF
v_gene: TRBV7-2; d_gene: -; CDR3aa: CASSLGSVGTDTQYF
v_gene: TRBV4-3; d_gene: TRBD2; CDR3aa: CASSQDLGGSAGELFF
v_gene: TRBV2; d_gene: TRBD2; CDR3aa: CASSELAGVQETQYF
v_gene: TRBV4-2; d_gene: TRBD2; CDR3aa: CASSQGASGGNEQFF
v_gene: TRBV9; d_gene: TRBD1; CDR3aa: CASSLGTVSTDTQYF
v_gene: TRBV6-4; d_gene: -; CDR3aa: CASSDSSSGVAGELFF
v_gene: TRBV15; d_gene: -; CDR3aa: CATSRDSRDGELFF
v_gene: TRBV27; d_gene: -; CDR3aa: CASSFRRTQYF
v_gene: TRBV30; d_gene: -; CDR3aa: CAWNYGINEKLFF
v_gene: TRBV19; d_gene: -; CDR3aa: CASSIWGQNTGELFF
v_gene: TRBV6-5; d_gene: TRBD1; CDR3aa: CASSLDRVDTEAFF